This TCR beta chain came from a study of blood T cell repertoires in COVID-19. For the study at large: Specimens from acute and convalescent COVID-19 originated in the United States, Italy and Spain. Sample material is recorded as cDNA or gDNA derived from T cells, B-cell-depleted T cells, or PBMCs.

CDR1 is SGHNT and CDR2 is YYREEE in the germline V gene (reference sequence). The CDR3 covers 16 residues. Trimming removed 3 bases at V and 2 bases at J, with 14 bases between. Authors' processing steps: How many nucleated cells were present was estimated from reference gene primer amplification. Libraries were prepared by immunoSEQ multiplex PCR; TCRdb keeps only in-frame clonotypes and omits some of them. From that table come the V and J calls and clone size; the DNA was used to work out D and trimming. This repertoire shows around 75,000 clones, approximately 84% found once; its top ten account for around 13%.

The receptor was isolated from a man aged 50-60 years with COVID-19, enrolled during active disease. What was sequenced was peripheral blood. The rearrangement uses TRBV5-4 and TRBJ2-2, with TRBD2 as a possible D gene (5 bases). The CDR3 sequence: CASSSKGRTNTGELFF. The CDR3 region has the DNA TGTGCCAGCAGCTCCAAGGGCAGGACTAACACCGGGGAGCTGTTTTTT.